The clone carrying this T cell receptor (beta chain) has ten or more counts. Its antigen is undetermined. Building the TCR beta libraries relied on iRepertoire HTBI primers, and CDR3 regions underwent Arm-PCR. Per the authors' pipeline: Samples revealed approximately 67 TRBV and roughly 15 TRBJ segments. TCRdb used MiXCR to reprocess the multiplex PCR reads, holding one entry per CDR3 protein. The V and J calls and clone size are TCRdb's, not the authors'. The sample has 320,000 or so distinct CDR3 sequences; 15% to 20% are singletons. The CDR3 sequence is 15 residues long. The germline V and J ends were trimmed by 4 bases and 1 base, with 13 bases remaining between them. Germline values: CDR1 LNHDA, CDR2 SQIVND (reference sequence). As for time point: newly diagnosed GD, antithyroid drugs for less than 3 months. The TCR library was prepared using RNA isolated from PBMCs. The data stem from a study of regulatory T cells in long-lasting Graves disease.

General study findings and limits: A reduction in accuracy may have resulted from the small sample size.

The specimen was peripheral blood mononuclear cells (PBMCs), collected at new diagnosis, from a patient treated with antithyroid drugs. The sequence was collected from a female donor with Graves disease. The genes are TRBV19 and TRBJ1-1; maybe TRBD1 (5 bases). CDR3 sequence: CASSTSGDWNTEAFF. In DNA, the CDR3 is TGTGCCAGTAGTACTTCGGGGGATTGGAACACTGAAGCTTTCTTT.